Sequencing of this T cell receptor (beta chain) was carried out in a study of blood T cell repertoires in COVID-19 (dated by TCRdb to the early 2020s). Looking at the study overall: Samples covering the acute and convalescent phases of COVID-19 were provided by collaborators in the United States, Italy and Spain. The samples were drawn from two sources: the first 160 participants of the ongoing ImmuneRACE study, and 1,200 or so subjects contributed by 6 global collaborators. The prospective study material was composed of cDNA or gDNA derived from T cells, B-cell-depleted T cells, or PBMCs. The repertoires were made available in a free public database intended to serve as a resource for research on the immune response to SARS-CoV-2. Sample metadata almost always included a de-identified subject ID, COVID-19 status, age in years and sex. The dataset comprised deeply sampled blood TCRbeta repertoires from subjects exposed to, actively infected with, or recovered from COVID-19. Where available, HLA class I and class II types were taken from metadata supplied by the sample provider and were not determined by assay-based typing. Overall study results and their limits: The amount of clinical and demographic metadata varied by source and participant and was provided uncurated.

As regards this clone: The antigen this receptor binds is unknown. No much larger clonotype is one base removed from it; base qualities were not supplied. This sample also contains other DNA sequences that code for the same CDR3.

Including the terminal cysteine and phenylalanine, the CDR3 comprises 15 residues. The CDR3 DNA has 45 bases and is translated from base 1. For this chain, trimming is 4 bases at the V end and 0 bases at the J end, and the number of junction bases without a gene match is 3. CDR1 and CDR2 (LGHDT, YNNKEL) derive from the germline V gene (reference sequence). In the prospective study, participants were about 18 to 95 years old, resided in approximately 22 geographic areas of the United States, and were enrolled through a virtual design. In the prospective study, cohorts were assigned on the basis of participant-reported clinical history obtained from a screening survey and a study questionnaire. In the prospective study, whole blood, serum and a nasopharyngeal or oropharyngeal swab were collected from each participant by mobile phlebotomists. Prospective study participants could optionally give additional blood draws and questionnaires over an approximately two-month period. Blood samples from the prospective study were shipped frozen or at room temperature prior to DNA extraction.

The immunoSEQ Assay, a bias-controlled multiplex PCR, was used to amplify TCRbeta CDR3 regions from genomic DNA. As for the original processing: The number of nucleated cells in each sample was estimated from the amplification of reference gene primers within the assay. To quantify the absolute abundance of each unique TCRbeta CDR3 rearrangement, sequence reads were collapsed and filtered. Productive Simpson clonality was computed per sample as the square root of Simpson's diversity index over productive rearrangements. This is the immuneACCESS table as TCRdb keeps it, with only in-frame sequences that have V and J called. A part of the clones is gone; compared with another copy, unresolved V genes explain less than half, and the rest is unexplained. V and J calls and clone size are copied from that table; D and trimming were computed from the DNA. The sample table records about 190,000 clones; approximately 80% of these occur just once. 4% to 6.5% of the sample lies in the top ten.

Recombination linked TRBV3-1 (or the pseudogene TRBV3-2) to TRBJ2-1; TRBD2 aligns with 7 central bases. Sequencing was done on a sample of PBMCs or T cells enriched from blood (not recorded which). This TCR came from a woman aged 60-75 years with acute COVID-19. The encoded CDR3 is CASSRGGSSYNEQFF. The DNA reads as follows: TGTGCCAGCAGCCGCGGGGGTAGCTCCTACAATGAGCAGTTCTTC.